These 12 T cell receptor beta chains were sequenced from one sample in a study of regulatory T cells in long-lasting Graves disease. To make TCR beta libraries, researchers used iRepertoire HTBI primers and Arm-PCR of CDR3 regions. TCRdb recomputed calls from the multiplex PCR reads with MiXCR, one row per CDR3 protein. This sample yields a few hundred thousand distinct CDR3 sequences, of which about 20% are seen a single time; approximately 25% belongs to the top ten. The time point denotes: persistent/refractory GD, antithyroid drugs over 5 years with positive TRAb. Generation of the TCR library employed RNA extracted from PBMCs. The specimen comprised peripheral blood mononuclear cells (PBMCs), sampled when the disease was refractory, from a patient treated with antithyroid drugs. The source is a female donor with Graves disease.

CDR3 region: CASNNGEGRNTEAFF. The CDR3, as DNA: TGTGCCAGCAATAACGGGGAAGGGAGGAACACTGAAGCTTTCTTT. V is TRBV9 and J is TRBJ1-1; D not certain. The CDR3 has 15 residues. CDR1 and CDR2 (germline): SGDLS, YYNGEE. Between the trimmed V and J ends, which lost 6 bases and 1 base, there was a span of 16 bases. Based on the CDR3 plus reference TRBV9 and TRBJ1-1, the full variable domain is DSGVTQTPKHLITATGQRVTLRCSPRSGDLSVYWYQQSLDQGLQFLIQYYNGEERAKGNILERFSAQQFPDLHSELNLSSLELGDSALYFCASNNGEGRNTEAFFGQGTRLTVV.

This clonotype was recorded at least ten times. The chain couples TRBV28 to TRBJ2-1; the match to TRBD1 covers 12 bases. J gave up 7 bases and V 8 bases, and 9 bases lay outside the gene matches. In germline, CDR1 is MDHEN, CDR2 SYDVKM. CDR3 length equals 15 residues. In DNA, the CDR3 is TGTGCCAGCGCTGGATCGGGACAGGGGGCTAATGAGCAGTTCTTC. This codes for CASAGSGQGANEQFF.

This sequence joins TRBV5-1 and TRBJ2-7; TRBD1 is a possible D gene (5 bases). In germline, CDR1 is SGHRS, CDR2 YFSETQ. The CDR3 runs to 15 residues. Between the trimmed V and J ends, which lost 5 bases and 2 bases, there was a span of 17 bases. The CDR3 here is CASSYGPGLAYEQYF. Here the CDR3 DNA reads TGCGCCAGCAGTTATGGGCCAGGGTTAGCCTACGAGCAGTACTTC.

This clonotype was picked up many times. CDR3 DNA sequence: TGTGCCAGCAGTCCGTTCCAGGGCGGGAACACTGAAGCTTTCTTT. Protein product: CASSPFQGGNTEAFF. V usage is TRBV6-1 and J usage is TRBJ1-1; D is perhaps TRBD1 (5 bases). Germline loops: CDR1 MNHNS, CDR2 SASEGT. Trimming removed 5 bases from V and 1 base from J, with 14 bases in between. The CDR3 has 15 residues.

This clonotype was detected a few times. The CDR3 loop is CASRYGTVNQPQHF. Here the CDR3 DNA reads TGTGCCAGCAGATATGGGACAGTGAATCAGCCCCAGCATTTT. The chain is built from TRBV2 and TRBJ1-5; 7 nucleotides align to TRBD1. This CDR3 has 14 amino acids. V shed 6 bases and J 4 bases; nucleotides not matched to a gene: 6. From germline, CDR1 is SNHLY and CDR2 FYNNEI. Variable domain in full (rest from reference TRBV2 and TRBJ1-5): EPEVTQTPSHQVTQMGQEVILRCVPISNHLYFYWYRQILGQKVEFLVSFYNNEISEKSEIFDDQFSVERPDGSNFTLKIRSTKLEDSAMYFCASRYGTVNQPQHFGDGTRLSIL.

Concerning this clonotype itself: This likely stems from a read error, as it lies one base from a far larger clone. The rearrangement links TRBV6-4 to TRBJ2-6, with D perhaps matching TRBD1 (6 bases). This CDR3 spans 15 amino acids. Looked up from germline, CDR1 is MRHNA and CDR2 is SNTAGT. Trimming cost V 7 bases and J 1 base, with 11 bases left between them. CDR3 amino acids: CASTTQGSGANVLTF. CDR3 coding DNA: TGTGCCAGCACCACACAGGGATCTGGGGCCAACGTCCTGACTTTC.

V is TRBV10-3 and J is TRBJ2-1, with 9 bases that match TRBD2. This CDR3 contains 16 residues. With V trimmed by 2 bases and J by 3 bases, 5 bases remained unmatched. The germline CDR1 and CDR2 sequences are ENHRY and SYGVKD. In nucleotides, the CDR3 is TGTGCCATCAGTGAGGGGGCTAGCGGGGTCTACAATGAGCAGTTCTTC. It encodes CAISEGASGVYNEQFF.

V gene TRBV28 combines with J gene TRBJ1-2; possibly TRBD1 for D (5 bases). V shed 5 bases and J shed 8 bases, with 21 bases lying between them. The CDR3 contains 15 residues. From germline, CDR1 is MDHEN and CDR2 SYDVKM. The DNA for the CDR3 is TGTGCCAGCAGTCCCCCGGGGCTGGTGGGAGGAGGCTACACCTTC. Its translation is CASSPPGLVGGGYTF.

Notes on this clonotype: The junction differs from germline at one of its ends, possibly a read error. The V gene is TRBV2, the J gene TRBJ2-7, with TRBD2 matching over 13 bases. The CDR3 runs to 15 residues. The V gene's germline CDR1 is SNHLY and CDR2 FYNNEI. CDR3 DNA sequence: TGTGCCAGCAGCGAAGGGACTAGCGGGATATACGAGCAGTACTTC. It yields the protein CASSEGTSGIYEQYF.

This chain links TRBV29-1 with TRBJ1-1; D ambiguous. The V end was cut by 7 bases, the J end by 2 bases, with 8 bases between. Germline CDR1 is SQVTM and CDR2 is ANQGSEA. The CDR3 totals 11 residues. The CDR3 region has the DNA TGCAGCGCCCAAGGAAACACTGAAGCTTTCTTT. Translating gives CSAQGNTEAFF.

This clonotype was counted ten times or more. CDR3 nucleotide sequence: TGCAGTGCCACCAGGCAGGGGGCCGTCGAAGAGACCCAGTACTTC. This codes for CSATRQGAVEETQYF. J is TRBJ2-5 and V is TRBV20-1, with 8 bases that match TRBD1. Trimming removed 6 bases from V and 3 bases from J; junction bases left unmatched: 12. The germline V gene has CDR1 DFQATT and CDR2 SNEGSKA (reference sequence). This CDR3 has 15 residues.

The sample holds many counts of this clonotype. J is TRBJ1-4 and V is TRBV15; unclear D gene. CDR3 length: 12 amino acids. V was shortened by 0 bases and J by 10 bases, with 6 bases between the two germline ends. Germline-derived CDR1 and CDR2 are LNHNV and YYDKDF (reference sequence). The CDR3 sequence: CATSRDSGKLFF. The DNA of the CDR3 is TGTGCCACCAGCAGAGATTCTGGAAAACTGTTTTTT.